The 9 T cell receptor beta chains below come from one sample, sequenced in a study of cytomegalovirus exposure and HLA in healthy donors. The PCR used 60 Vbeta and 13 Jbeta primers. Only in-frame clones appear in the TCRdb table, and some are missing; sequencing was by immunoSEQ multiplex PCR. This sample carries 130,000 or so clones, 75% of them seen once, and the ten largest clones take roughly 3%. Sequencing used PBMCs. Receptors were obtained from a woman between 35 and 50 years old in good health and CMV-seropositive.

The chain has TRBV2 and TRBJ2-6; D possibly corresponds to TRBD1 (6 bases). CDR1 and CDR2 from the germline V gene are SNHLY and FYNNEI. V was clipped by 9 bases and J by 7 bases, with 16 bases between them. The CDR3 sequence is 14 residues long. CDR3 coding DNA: TGTGCCAGACAGGGCTCCCTAGTTGCCAACGTCCTGACTTTC. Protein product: CARQGSLVANVLTF.

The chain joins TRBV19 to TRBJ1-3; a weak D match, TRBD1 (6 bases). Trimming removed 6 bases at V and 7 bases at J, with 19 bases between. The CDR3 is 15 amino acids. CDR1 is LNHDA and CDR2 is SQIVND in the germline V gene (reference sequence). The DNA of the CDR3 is TGTGCCAGTAGATTATTGGGACCAACAGGGAACACCATATATTTT. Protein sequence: CASRLLGPTGNTIYF.

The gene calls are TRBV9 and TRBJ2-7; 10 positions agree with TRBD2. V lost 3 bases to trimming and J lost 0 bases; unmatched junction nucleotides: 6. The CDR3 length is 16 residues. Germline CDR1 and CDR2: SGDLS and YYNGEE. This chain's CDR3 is CASSAGTSVSSYEQYF. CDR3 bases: TGTGCCAGCAGCGCCGGGACTAGCGTCTCCTCCTACGAGCAGTACTTC.

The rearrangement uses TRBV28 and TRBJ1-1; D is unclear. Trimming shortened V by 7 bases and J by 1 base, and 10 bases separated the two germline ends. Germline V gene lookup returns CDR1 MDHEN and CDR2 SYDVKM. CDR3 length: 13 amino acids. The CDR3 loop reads CASTRDKNTEAFF. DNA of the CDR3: TGTGCCAGCACCCGTGACAAGAACACTGAAGCTTTCTTT.

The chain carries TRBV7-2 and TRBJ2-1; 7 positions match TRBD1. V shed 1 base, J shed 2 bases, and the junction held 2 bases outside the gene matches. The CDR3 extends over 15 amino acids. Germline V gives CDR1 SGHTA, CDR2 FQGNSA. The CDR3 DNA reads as TGTGCCAGCAGCTTAGGACAGGGACCCTACAATGAGCAGTTCTTC. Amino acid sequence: CASSLGQGPYNEQFF.

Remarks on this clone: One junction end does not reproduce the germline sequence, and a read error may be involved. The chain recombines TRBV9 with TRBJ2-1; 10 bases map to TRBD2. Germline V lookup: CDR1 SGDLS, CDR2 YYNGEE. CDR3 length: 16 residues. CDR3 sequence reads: CASTVGSSGSYNEQFF. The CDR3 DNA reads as TGTGCCAGCACCGTAGGTTCTAGCGGGAGCTACAATGAGCAGTTCTTC.

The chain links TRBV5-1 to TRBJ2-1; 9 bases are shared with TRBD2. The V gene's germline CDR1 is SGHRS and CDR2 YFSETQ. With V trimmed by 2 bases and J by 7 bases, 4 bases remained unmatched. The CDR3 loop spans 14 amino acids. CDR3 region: CASSLASGVNEQFF. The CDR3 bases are TGCGCCAGCAGCTTAGCTAGCGGGGTAAATGAGCAGTTCTTC.

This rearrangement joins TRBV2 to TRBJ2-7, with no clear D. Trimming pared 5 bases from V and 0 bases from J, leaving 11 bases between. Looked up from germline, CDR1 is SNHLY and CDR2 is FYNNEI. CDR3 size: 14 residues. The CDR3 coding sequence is TGTGCCAGCAGTCCGGGTCCTCCCTCCTACGAGCAGTACTTC. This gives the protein CASSPGPPSYEQYF.

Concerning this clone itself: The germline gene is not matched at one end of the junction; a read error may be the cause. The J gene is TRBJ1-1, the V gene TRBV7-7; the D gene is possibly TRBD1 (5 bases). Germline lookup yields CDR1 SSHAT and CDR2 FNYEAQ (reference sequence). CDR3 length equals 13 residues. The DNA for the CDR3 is TGTGCTAGCAGCCAAGGGAGGGGCACTGAAGCTTTCTTT. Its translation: CASSQGRGTEAFF. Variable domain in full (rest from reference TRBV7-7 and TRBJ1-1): GAGVSQSPRYKVTKRGQDVTLRCDPISSHATLYWYQQALGQGPEFLTYFNYEAQPDKSGLPSDRFSAERPEGSISTLTIQRTEQRDSAMYRCASSQGRGTEAFFGQGTRLTVV.